The entry that follows covers one TCR beta chain sequence. A clone one base away is much larger, so this may be a read error. PCR was performed a second time for about 6 to 12 cycles using a sample-barcoded 5' primer and a J-beta primer mix. Each CDR3 protein gets one entry after TCRdb re-called the 5' RACE reads with MiXCR. Of around 870,000 distinct CDR3 sequences listed, 29% are singletons. The CDR3 loop spans 13 amino acids. Per the germline V gene, CDR1 is KGHDR and CDR2 is SFDVKD. The source of the sample is a study of blood T cells in healthy people across ages. Sample: blood. The TCR originated in a woman of 80 years or more in good health. The chain links TRBV24-1 to TRBJ2-3, with D perhaps TRBD1 (5 bases). The CDR3 region is CAISRGITDTQYF. In DNA, the CDR3 is TGTGCCATCAGTAGGGGCATTACAGATACGCAGTATTTT.